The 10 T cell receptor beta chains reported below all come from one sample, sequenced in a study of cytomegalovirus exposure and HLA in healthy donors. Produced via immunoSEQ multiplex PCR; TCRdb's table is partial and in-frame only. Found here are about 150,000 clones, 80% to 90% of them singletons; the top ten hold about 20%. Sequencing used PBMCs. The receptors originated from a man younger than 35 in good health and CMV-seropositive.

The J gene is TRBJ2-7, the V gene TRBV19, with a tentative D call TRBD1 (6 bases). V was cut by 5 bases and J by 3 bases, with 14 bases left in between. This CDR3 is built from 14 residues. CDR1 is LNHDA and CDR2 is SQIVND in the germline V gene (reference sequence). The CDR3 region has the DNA TGTGCCAGTAGTCGGGATACCAGGGGCTACGAGCAGTACTTC. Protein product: CASSRDTRGYEQYF.

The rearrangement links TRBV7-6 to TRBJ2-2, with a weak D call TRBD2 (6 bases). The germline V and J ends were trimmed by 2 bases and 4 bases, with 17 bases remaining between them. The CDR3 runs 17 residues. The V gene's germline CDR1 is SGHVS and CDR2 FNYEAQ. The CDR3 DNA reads TGTGCCAGCAGCTTAATGTCGGGGGACCGACTCACCGGGGAGCTGTTTTTT. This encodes CASSLMSGDRLTGELFF. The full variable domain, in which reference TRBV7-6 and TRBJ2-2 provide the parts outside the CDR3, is GAGVSQSPRYKVTKRGQDVALRCDPISGHVSLYWYRQALGQGPEFLTYFNYEAQQDKSGLPNDRFSAERPEGSISTLTIQRTEQRDSAMYRCASSLMSGDRLTGELFFGEGSRLTVL.

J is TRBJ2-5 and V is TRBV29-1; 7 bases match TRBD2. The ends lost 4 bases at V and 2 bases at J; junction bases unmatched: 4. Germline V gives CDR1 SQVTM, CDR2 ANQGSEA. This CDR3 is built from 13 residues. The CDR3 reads CSVGYSGQETQYF. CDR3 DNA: TGCAGCGTTGGGTATAGCGGGCAAGAGACCCAGTACTTC.

The CDR3 nucleotides are TGTGCCAGCAGCTCCGGACTAGAGGCCCTCAATGAGCAGTTCTTC. It encodes CASSSGLEALNEQFF. The rearrangement joins TRBV6-5 to TRBJ2-1; 7 bases fit TRBD2. V dropped 6 bases and J dropped 6; count of bases not matched to a gene: 11. Germline V gives CDR1 MNHEY, CDR2 SVGAGI. CDR3 length: 15 amino acids.

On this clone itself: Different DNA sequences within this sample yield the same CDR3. In DNA form, the CDR3 reads TGCGCCAGCAGCTGGGGACTAGCGGGGGTGGGAGAGACCCAGTACTTC. It yields the protein CASSWGLAGVGETQYF. The chain employs TRBV5-1 and TRBJ2-5; 14 bases match TRBD2. Germline CDR1 reads SGHRS; CDR2 reads YFSETQ. The CDR3 is 16 amino acids. V was pared by 3 bases and J by 4 bases, with 5 bases of the junction left unmatched.

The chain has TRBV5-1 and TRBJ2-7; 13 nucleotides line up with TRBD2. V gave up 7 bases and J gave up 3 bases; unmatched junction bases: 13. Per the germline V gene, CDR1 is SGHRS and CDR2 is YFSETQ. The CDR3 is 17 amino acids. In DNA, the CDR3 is TGCGCCAGCCAACCTGCCGGGACTAGCGGGACCCGCTACGAGCAGTACTTC. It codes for CASQPAGTSGTRYEQYF. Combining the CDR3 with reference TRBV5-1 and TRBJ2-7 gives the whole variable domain KAGVTQTPRYLIKTRGQQVTLSCSPISGHRSVSWYQQTPGQGLQFLFEYFSETQRNKGNFPGRFSGRQFSNSRSEMNVSTLELGDSALYLCASQPAGTSGTRYEQYFGPGTRLTVT.

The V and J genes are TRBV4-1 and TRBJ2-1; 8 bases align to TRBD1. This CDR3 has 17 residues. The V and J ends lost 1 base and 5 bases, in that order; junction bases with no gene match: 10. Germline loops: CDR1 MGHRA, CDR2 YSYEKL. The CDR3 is CASSQGSGGGFHNEQFF. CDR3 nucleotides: TGCGCCAGCAGCCAAGGGTCAGGGGGCGGATTCCACAATGAGCAGTTCTTC.

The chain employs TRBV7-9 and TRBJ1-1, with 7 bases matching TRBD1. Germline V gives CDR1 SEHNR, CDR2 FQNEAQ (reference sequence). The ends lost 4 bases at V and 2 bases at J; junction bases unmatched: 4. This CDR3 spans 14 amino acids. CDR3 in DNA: TGTGCCAGCAGCTCCGGGACAGTAAACACTGAAGCTTTCTTT. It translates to CASSSGTVNTEAFF.

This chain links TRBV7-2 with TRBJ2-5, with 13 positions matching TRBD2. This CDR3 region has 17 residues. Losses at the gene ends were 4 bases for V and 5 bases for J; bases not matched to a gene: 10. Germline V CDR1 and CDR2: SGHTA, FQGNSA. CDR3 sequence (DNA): TGTGCCAGCAGCTCAATTGGACTAGCGGGGGCCGCGGAGACCCAGTACTTC. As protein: CASSSIGLAGAAETQYF.

CDR3: CASSPQGAGGIHEQYF. Here the CDR3 DNA reads TGTGCCAGCTCACCACAGGGGGCAGGGGGCATCCACGAGCAGTACTTC. The chain uses TRBV18 and TRBJ2-7; 8 nucleotides match TRBD1. Trimming at V came to 1 base and at J to 5 bases, leaving 10 bases not matched to a gene. This CDR3 is 16 amino acids long. Per the germline V gene, CDR1 is KGHSH and CDR2 is LQKENI.